Given below is one TCR beta chain in context. Its specific antigen is unknown. Base qualities were left out, and no much larger clone turns up one base away. These data belong to a study of T cell repertoires in cytomegalovirus infection (dated by TCRdb to about 2019). At the level of the whole study: Recently identified HLA-C-restricted CMV epitopes, whose presentation resists viral immunomodulation, were targeted by peptide stimulations together with well-studied HLA-B-restricted epitopes. Donor HLA type was relevant to the analysis, because carriage of CMV infection together with the matching HLA type was indicated by public TCR beta signatures.

The cysteine opens and the phenylalanine closes a CDR3 of 13 amino acids. The kept DNA is CDR3 alone, 39 bases in frame from the first base. The germline V and J ends show losses of 5 bases and 5 bases respectively, and no gene match explains 5 bases of the junction. The CDR1 and CDR2 encoded by the germline V gene are SGHTA and FQGNSA. Sequencing was carried out with an Illumina HiSeq 1500. TCRdb handled the public reads itself, with Q25 trimming in fastp and clone calling in MiXCR, and kept productive beta chains. Each entry is one CDR3 protein sequence, shown with its most common DNA and genes. The sample data list under 200,000 distinct CDR3 sequences, and roughly 20% of these were observed just once. Of the sample, roughly 25% is held by the ten largest clones. The full study reports these points: In both this cohort and an independent roughly 400-donor cohort, the cumulative frequency of public TCR beta family members distinguished carriers of CMV infection plus the relevant HLA type. The ex vivo response was dominated by HLA-C-restricted CMV-specific TCR beta clonotypes, which also provided the single most frequent clonotype in two of eight donors.

The intended sense of this specimen's treatment or condition label: in vitro stimulation with specific CMV peptide epitopes to enrich CMV-specific T cells. The receptor comes from a human donor in good health (CMV status not recorded). Some clones in this sample may be carry-over from other donors' samples. This receptor chain uses TRBV7-2 and TRBJ1-1, with 7 bases aligning to TRBD1. Sample: CD8+ T cells from cultured PBMCs, taken from culture after CMV antigen stimulation. CDR3 protein: CASSINRGTEAFF. The nucleotide sequence is TGTGCCAGCAGCATCAACAGGGGTACTGAAGCTTTCTTT.